The T cell receptor (beta chain) under discussion was sequenced for a study of cytomegalovirus exposure and HLA in healthy donors. Primers included in the PCR were 60 Vbeta and 13 Jbeta primers. The repertoire was sequenced with immunoSEQ multiplex PCR; TCRdb's copy has only in-frame clones and lacks some. The sample has around 64,000 clones, around 78% seen once. Study-wide results and caveats: An analysis was carried out later, and it reportedly showed fewer N-insertions in an Asian-associated ancestry cluster than the roughly 700-donor mean. Prior analysis indicated that the majority of TCR beta V segments exhibited productivity approximately 90% or approximately 30% of the time. Confirmation was obtained in vitro that a few CMV-associated chains are specific for CMV antigens. Judged likely to be a sequencing artifact was a cluster of highly shared sequence variants.

The CDR3 totals 11 residues. V shed 4 bases and J 9 bases; nucleotides not matched to a gene: 2. Per germline, CDR1 WSHSY and CDR2 SAAADI. This clone was seen a handful of times. What it recognizes is unknown. The sequence came from a man aged 18 to 35 in good health and CMV-seropositive. The rearrangement uses TRBV10-2 and TRBJ1-1; 7 bases match TRBD1. The specimen was PBMCs. The CDR3 here is CASSGTGKAFF. The CDR3 DNA reads TGCGCCAGCAGTGGGACAGGTAAAGCTTTCTTT.